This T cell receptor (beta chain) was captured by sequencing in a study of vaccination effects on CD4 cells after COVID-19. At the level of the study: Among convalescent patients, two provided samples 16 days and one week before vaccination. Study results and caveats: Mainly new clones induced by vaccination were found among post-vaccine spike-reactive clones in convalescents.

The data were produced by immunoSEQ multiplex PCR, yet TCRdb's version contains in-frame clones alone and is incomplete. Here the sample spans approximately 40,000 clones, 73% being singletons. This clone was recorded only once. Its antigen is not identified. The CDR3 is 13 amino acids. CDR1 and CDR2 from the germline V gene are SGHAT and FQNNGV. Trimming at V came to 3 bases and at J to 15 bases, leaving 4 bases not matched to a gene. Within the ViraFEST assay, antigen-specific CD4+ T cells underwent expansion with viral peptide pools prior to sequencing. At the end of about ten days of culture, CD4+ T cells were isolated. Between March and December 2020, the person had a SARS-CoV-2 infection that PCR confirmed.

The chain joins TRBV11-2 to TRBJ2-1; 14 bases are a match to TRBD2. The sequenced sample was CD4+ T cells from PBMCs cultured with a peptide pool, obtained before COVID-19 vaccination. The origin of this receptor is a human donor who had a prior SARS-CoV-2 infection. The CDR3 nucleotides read TGTGCCAGCAGCTTGACTAGCGGGGGGGCCCGGTTCTTC. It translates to CASSLTSGGARFF.